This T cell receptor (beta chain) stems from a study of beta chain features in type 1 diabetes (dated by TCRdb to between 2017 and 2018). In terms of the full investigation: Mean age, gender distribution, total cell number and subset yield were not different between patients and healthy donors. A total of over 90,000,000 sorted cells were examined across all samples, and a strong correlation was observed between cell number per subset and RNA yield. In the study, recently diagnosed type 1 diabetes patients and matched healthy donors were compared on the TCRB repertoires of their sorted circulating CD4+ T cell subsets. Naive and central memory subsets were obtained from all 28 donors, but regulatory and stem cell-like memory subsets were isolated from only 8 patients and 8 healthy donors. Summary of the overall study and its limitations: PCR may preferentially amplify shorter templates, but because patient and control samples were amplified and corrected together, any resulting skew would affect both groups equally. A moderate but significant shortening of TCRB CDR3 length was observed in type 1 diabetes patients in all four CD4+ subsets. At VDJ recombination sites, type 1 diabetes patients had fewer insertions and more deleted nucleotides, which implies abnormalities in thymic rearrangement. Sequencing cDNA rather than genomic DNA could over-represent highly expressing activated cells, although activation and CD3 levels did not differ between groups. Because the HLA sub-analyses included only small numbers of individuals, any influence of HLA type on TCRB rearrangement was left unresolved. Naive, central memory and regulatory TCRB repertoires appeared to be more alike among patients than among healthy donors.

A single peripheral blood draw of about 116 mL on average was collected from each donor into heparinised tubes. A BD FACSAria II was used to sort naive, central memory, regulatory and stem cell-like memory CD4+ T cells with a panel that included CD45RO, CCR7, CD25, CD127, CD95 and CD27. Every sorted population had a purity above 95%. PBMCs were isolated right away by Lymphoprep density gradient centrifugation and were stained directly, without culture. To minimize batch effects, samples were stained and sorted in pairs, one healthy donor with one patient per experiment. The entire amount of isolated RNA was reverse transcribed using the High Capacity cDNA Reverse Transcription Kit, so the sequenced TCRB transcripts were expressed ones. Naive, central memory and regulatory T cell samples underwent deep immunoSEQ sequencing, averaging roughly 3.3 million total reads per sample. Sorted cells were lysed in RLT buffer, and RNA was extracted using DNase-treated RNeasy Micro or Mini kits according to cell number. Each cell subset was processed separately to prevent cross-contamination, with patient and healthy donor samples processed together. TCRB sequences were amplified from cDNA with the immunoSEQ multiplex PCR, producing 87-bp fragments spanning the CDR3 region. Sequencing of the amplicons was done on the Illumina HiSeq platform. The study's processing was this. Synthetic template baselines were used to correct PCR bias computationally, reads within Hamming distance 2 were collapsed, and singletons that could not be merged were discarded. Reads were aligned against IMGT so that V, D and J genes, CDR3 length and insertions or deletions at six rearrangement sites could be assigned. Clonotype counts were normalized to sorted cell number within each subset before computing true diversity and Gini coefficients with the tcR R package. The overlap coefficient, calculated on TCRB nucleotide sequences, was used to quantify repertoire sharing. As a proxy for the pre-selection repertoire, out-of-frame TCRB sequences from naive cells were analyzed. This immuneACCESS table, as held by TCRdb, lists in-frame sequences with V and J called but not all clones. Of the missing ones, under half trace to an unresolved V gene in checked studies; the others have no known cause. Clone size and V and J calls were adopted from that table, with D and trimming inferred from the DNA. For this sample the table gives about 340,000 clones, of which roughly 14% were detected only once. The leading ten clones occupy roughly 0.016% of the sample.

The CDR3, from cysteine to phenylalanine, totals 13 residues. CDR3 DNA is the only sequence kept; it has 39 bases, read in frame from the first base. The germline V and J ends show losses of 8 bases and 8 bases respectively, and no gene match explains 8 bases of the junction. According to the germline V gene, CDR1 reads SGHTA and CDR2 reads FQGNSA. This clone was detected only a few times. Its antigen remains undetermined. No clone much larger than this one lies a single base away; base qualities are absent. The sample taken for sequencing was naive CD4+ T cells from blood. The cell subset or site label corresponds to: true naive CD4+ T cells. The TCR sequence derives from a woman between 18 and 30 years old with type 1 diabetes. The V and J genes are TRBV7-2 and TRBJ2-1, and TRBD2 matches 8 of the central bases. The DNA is TGTGCCAGCTCGCCGAGCGGGAGCTATGAGCAGTTCTTC. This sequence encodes CASSPSGSYEQFF.